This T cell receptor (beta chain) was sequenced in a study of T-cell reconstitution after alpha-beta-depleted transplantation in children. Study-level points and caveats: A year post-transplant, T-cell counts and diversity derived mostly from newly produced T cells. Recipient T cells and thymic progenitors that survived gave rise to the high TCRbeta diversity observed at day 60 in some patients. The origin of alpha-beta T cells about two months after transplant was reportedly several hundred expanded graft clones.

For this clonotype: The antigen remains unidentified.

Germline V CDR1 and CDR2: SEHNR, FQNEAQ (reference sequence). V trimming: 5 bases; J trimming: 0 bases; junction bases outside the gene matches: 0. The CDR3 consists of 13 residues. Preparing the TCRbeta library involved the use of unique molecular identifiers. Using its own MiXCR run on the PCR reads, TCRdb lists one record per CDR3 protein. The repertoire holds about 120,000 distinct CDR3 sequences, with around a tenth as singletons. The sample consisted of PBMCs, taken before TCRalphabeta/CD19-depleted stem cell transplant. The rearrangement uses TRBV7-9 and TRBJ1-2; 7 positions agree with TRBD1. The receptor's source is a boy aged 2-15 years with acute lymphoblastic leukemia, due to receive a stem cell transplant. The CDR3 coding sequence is TGTGCCAGCAGCCAGGGGGCTAACTATGGCTACACCTTC. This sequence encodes CASSQGANYGYTF.